A single sample is the source of the 30 T cell receptor beta chains below, sequenced in a study of shared clonotypes between healthy human individuals. Generated by immunoSEQ multiplex PCR, the TCRdb table keeps only in-frame clones and is missing some. The table records hundreds of thousands of clones, approximately 96% of them present only once. Selected positively for CCR7 and CD45RO-negative, naive CD8 cells excluded terminally differentiated effector memory CD45RA+ cells. The sample consisted of naive CD8+ T cells sorted from blood. The receptors were gathered from a woman aged 30 to 39 in good health.

The chain is built from TRBV6-1 and TRBJ1-2; 9 positions match TRBD1. Per the germline V gene, CDR1 is MNHNS and CDR2 is SASEGT. Trimming at V came to 3 bases and at J to 2 bases, leaving 1 base not matched to a gene. This CDR3 spans 14 amino acids. CDR3 coding DNA: TGTGCCAGCAGTGACGGACAGGGGAACTATGGCTACACCTTC. As protein: CASSDGQGNYGYTF.

This clone has just one count. The chain has TRBV28 and TRBJ2-6; D is undetermined. This CDR3 has 15 amino acids. With 1 base removed from V and 3 bases from J, the gap between germline ends came to 7 bases. Germline values: CDR1 MDHEN, CDR2 SYDVKM. The CDR3: CASSLSLIGANVLTF. CDR3 DNA: TGTGCCAGCAGTTTATCGTTGATTGGGGCCAACGTCCTGACTTTC.

The CDR3 region has the DNA TGTGCCAGCACGCTAGAGGGACTAGCGGTCGTAGAACAGTTCTTC. Its translation: CASTLEGLAVVEQFF. The chain employs TRBV11-2 and TRBJ2-1, with 11 positions matching TRBD2. The length of the CDR3 is 15 residues. Germline CDR1 SGHAT, CDR2 FQNNGV. V was clipped by 7 bases and J by 13 bases; unmatched bases: 15.

This clone was counted a single time. Other DNA sequences in this sample translate to the same CDR3. The rearrangement uses TRBV7-9 and TRBJ1-1; D is uncertain. The CDR3 length is 12 residues. V lost 1 base and J 2 bases, leaving 2 bases between the germline ends. Germline values: CDR1 SEHNR, CDR2 FQNEAQ (reference sequence). The CDR3: CASSLVNTEAFF. DNA for the CDR3: TGTGCCAGCAGCTTAGTCAACACTGAAGCTTTCTTT.

V gene TRBV6-5 combines with J gene TRBJ1-1; D not certain. The V end was cut by 6 bases, the J end by 2 bases, with 7 bases between. CDR3 length: 12 residues. Germline values: CDR1 MNHEY, CDR2 SVGAGI. In DNA form, the CDR3 reads TGTGCCAGCAGCCGAGAAAACACTGAAGCTTTCTTT. Translating gives CASSRENTEAFF.

V usage is TRBV13 and J usage is TRBJ2-1; 8 bases line up with TRBD1. V shed 5 bases and J 4 bases; nucleotides not matched to a gene: 10. Germline V CDR1 and CDR2: PRHDT, FYEKMQ (reference sequence). The CDR3 consists of 16 residues. The DNA for the CDR3 is TGTGCCAGCAGCGTCGGACAGGGTGTTGGATACAATGAGCAGTTCTTC. Translated, it gives CASSVGQGVGYNEQFF.

The chain links TRBV5-1 to TRBJ1-1; D remains unclear. Germline V gene sequence: CDR1 SGHRS, CDR2 YFSETQ. Trimming took 1 base from V and 8 from J, leaving 9 bases between them. The length of the CDR3 is 12 residues. This chain's CDR3 is CASSLSDGEAFF. CDR3 nucleotides: TGCGCCAGCAGCTTGTCCGACGGCGAAGCTTTCTTT.

The gene calls are TRBV7-9 and TRBJ1-2; D is unresolved. CDR3 size: 14 residues. From germline, CDR1 is SEHNR and CDR2 FQNEAQ (reference sequence). Trimming left V 5 bases short and J 4 bases short, with 14 bases between. The CDR3 region has the DNA TGTGCCAGCAGCCCTAATACGGCGGTCTATGGCTACACCTTC. The encoded protein is CASSPNTAVYGYTF. Filled out from reference TRBV7-9 and TRBJ1-2, the complete variable domain reads DTGVSQNPRHKITKRGQNVTFRCDPISEHNRLYWYRQTLGQGPEFLTYFQNEAQLEKSRLLSDRFSAERPKGSFSTLEIQRTEQGDSAMYLCASSPNTAVYGYTFGSGTRLTVV.

Remarks on this clone: Other nucleotide sequences from this sample produce the same CDR3. This chain uses TRBV6-5 with TRBJ2-3, with D unclear. The CDR3 is 13 amino acids. V gave up 0 bases and J gave up 4 bases, with 5 bases separating them. Germline CDR1 reads MNHEY; CDR2 reads SVGAGI. In nucleotides, the CDR3 is TGTGCCAGCAGTTACTCGGGCCCAGATACGCAGTATTTT. Protein product: CASSYSGPDTQYF.

The J gene is TRBJ1-4, the V gene TRBV9; possible D gene TRBD1, 6 bases. Germline V gene data show CDR1 as SGDLS and CDR2 as YYNGEE. Trimming removed 3 bases from V and 10 bases from J, with 19 bases in between. The CDR3 extends over 15 amino acids. CDR3 in DNA: TGTGCCAGCAGCGGACGGGACACCGAGTTAGGAAAACTGTTTTTT. This sequence encodes CASSGRDTELGKLFF.

V is TRBV28 and J is TRBJ2-7; TRBD2 aligns across 7 bases. The CDR3 covers 15 residues. The germline CDR1 and CDR2 sequences are MDHEN and SYDVKM. The V segment lost 2 bases and the J segment 1 base; nucleotides outside the gene matches: 5. The CDR3 protein is CASSLTSAPSYEQYF. CDR3 coding DNA: TGTGCCAGCAGTTTAACTAGCGCGCCATCCTACGAGCAGTACTTC.

The V gene is TRBV4-1, the J gene TRBJ2-7; 10 bases are shared with TRBD2. From germline, CDR1 is MGHRA and CDR2 YSYEKL. Trimming at V came to 1 base and at J to 6 bases, leaving 9 bases not matched to a gene. The CDR3 is made up of 16 amino acids. The CDR3 sequence: CASSQVSQREGLEQYF. The DNA of the CDR3 is TGCGCCAGCAGCCAAGTATCACAGCGGGAGGGCCTCGAGCAGTACTTC.

J is TRBJ1-6 and V is TRBV6-5, with D unclear. V lost 6 bases and J 8 bases, leaving 14 bases between the germline ends. The CDR3 is 14 residues long. CDR1 and CDR2 (germline): MNHEY, SVGAGI. CDR3 residues: CASRIGEADSPLHF. The CDR3 coding sequence is TGTGCCAGCAGAATCGGGGAGGCGGATTCACCCCTCCACTTT.

The gene calls are TRBV28 and TRBJ1-5, with 10 bases matching TRBD1. The J segment lost 6 bases and the V segment lost 6 bases, leaving 8 bases of the junction unmatched. The germline V gene has CDR1 MDHEN and CDR2 SYDVKM. This CDR3 spans 15 amino acids. The DNA for the CDR3 is TGTGCCAGCAGCTCCGGGACAGGGGTCCCTCAGCCCCAGCATTTT. Amino acids: CASSSGTGVPQPQHF.

This sequence joins TRBV4-1 and TRBJ2-3; 11 bases agree with TRBD2. This CDR3 region has 16 residues. CDR1 is MGHRA and CDR2 is YSYEKL in the germline V gene. V shed 4 bases and J 6 bases; nucleotides not matched to a gene: 9. CDR3 bases: TGCGCCAGCAGCCCGCCGACTAGCGGGATAGGTGATACGCAGTATTTT. It yields the protein CASSPPTSGIGDTQYF.

The chain has TRBV7-2 and TRBJ2-5; D gene unclear. From germline, CDR1 is SGHTA and CDR2 FQGNSA. Trimming took off 7 bases at V and 3 bases at J, with 15 bases between the two ends. The CDR3 is 14 amino acids. The CDR3 coding sequence is TGTGCCAGCACCGAGGTGGTGGATGAAGAGACCCAGTACTTC. Translated, it gives CASTEVVDEETQYF.

The chain couples TRBV6-5 to TRBJ2-1; TRBD2 matches 10 bases. The CDR3 is made up of 15 amino acids. CDR1 and CDR2 (germline): MNHEY, SVGAGI. After removal of 5 bases from V and 6 bases from J, the junction contained 7 bases not matched to a gene. CDR3 DNA sequence: TGTGCCAGCAGTCCTAGCGGGAGCAGGGTCAATGAGCAGTTCTTC. Its protein product is CASSPSGSRVNEQFF.

The rearrangement joins TRBV28 to TRBJ2-5; possible D gene TRBD2, 7 bases. Germline assignment: CDR1 MDHEN and CDR2 SYDVKM. V was trimmed by 5 bases and J by 4 bases, leaving 17 bases between them. The CDR3 is 15 residues long. The CDR3 reads CASSILGGGGETQYF. DNA for the CDR3: TGTGCCAGCAGTATTCTGGGGGGAGGGGGAGAGACCCAGTACTTC.

The chain is built from TRBV21-1 and TRBJ2-3; the table names TRBD1, a call not compared with the DNA. TRBV21-1 is classified as a pseudogene. The length of the CDR3 is 16 residues. The DNA for the CDR3 is TGTGCCAGCAGCAAACAGGGGGATTATAGCACAGATACGCAGTATTTT. The encoded protein is CASSKQGDYSTDTQYF.

The chain carries TRBV27 and TRBJ2-7; TRBD1 might be the D (6 bases). Trimming pared 5 bases from V and 5 bases from J, leaving 16 bases between. The CDR3 is made up of 14 amino acids. Germline loops: CDR1 MNHEY, CDR2 SMNVEV (reference sequence). The CDR3 DNA reads TGTGCCAGCAGTCTCGCGACAGGTCTGAACGAGCAGTACTTC. Residues: CASSLATGLNEQYF.

This clone was counted a single time. Other DNA sequences from this sample encode an identical CDR3 as well. V usage is TRBV28 and J usage is TRBJ2-3; no firm D call. The germline V and J ends were trimmed by 2 bases and 2 bases, with 5 bases remaining between them. Germline values: CDR1 MDHEN, CDR2 SYDVKM. The CDR3 covers 13 residues. CDR3 nucleotide sequence: TGTGCCAGCAGTTTACTGGTCACAGATACGCAGTATTTT. Translation gives CASSLLVTDTQYF. Variable domain in full (rest from reference TRBV28 and TRBJ2-3): DVKVTQSSRYLVKRTGEKVFLECVQDMDHENMFWYRQDPGLGLRLIYFSYDVKMKEKGDIPEGYSVSREKKERFSLILESASTNQTSMYLCASSLLVTDTQYFGPGTRLTVL.

V is TRBV11-2 and J is TRBJ2-1, with D perhaps matching TRBD2 (6 bases). This CDR3 has 15 residues. V was pared by 5 bases and J by 8 bases, with 19 bases between. Per the germline V gene, CDR1 is SGHAT and CDR2 is FQNNGV. The CDR3 sequence is CASSPPGGRDDEQFF. Here the CDR3 DNA reads TGTGCCAGCAGCCCACCCGGTGGGCGGGACGATGAGCAGTTCTTC.

This clone has only one observation. V usage is TRBV7-9 and J usage is TRBJ2-7; maybe TRBD2 (6 bases). Germline V lookup: CDR1 SEHNR, CDR2 FQNEAQ (reference sequence). The V and J ends lost 1 base and 1 base respectively, with 14 bases between them. The CDR3 extends over 16 amino acids. The chain's CDR3 is CASSLELGGTSYEQYF. For the CDR3, the DNA is TGTGCCAGCAGCTTAGAGTTGGGGGGAACTTCCTACGAGCAGTACTTC.

The gene calls are TRBV19 and TRBJ2-1, with 7 bases fitting TRBD1. CDR3 length: 14 residues. Losses at the gene ends were 6 bases for V and 2 bases for J; bases not matched to a gene: 4. CDR1 and CDR2 from the germline V gene are LNHDA and SQIVND (reference sequence). The CDR3 DNA is TGTGCCAGTAGCAAGACAGGGACCTACAATGAGCAGTTCTTC. This translates into CASSKTGTYNEQFF.

The genes are TRBV9 and TRBJ2-7; tentatively, D is TRBD1 (5 bases). Germline lookup yields CDR1 SGDLS and CDR2 YYNGEE. The CDR3 runs 14 residues. V was pared by 4 bases and J by 0 bases, with 11 bases between. As DNA, the CDR3 is TGTGCCAGCAGCCCAAGACAGAGCTCCTACGAGCAGTACTTC. It specifies CASSPRQSSYEQYF.

The chain is built from TRBV7-9 and TRBJ2-7; D remains ambiguous. The length of the CDR3 is 15 residues. Germline V gene sequence: CDR1 SEHNR, CDR2 FQNEAQ (reference sequence). Trimming removed 5 bases from V and 5 bases from J, with 19 bases in between. CDR3 DNA sequence: TGTGCCAGCAGCGGCCCCGGGCTAGTTCTCGACGAGCAGTACTTC. Its translation is CASSGPGLVLDEQYF.

The chain is built from TRBV9 and TRBJ1-2; weak D call: TRBD1 (6 bases). The CDR3 runs 17 residues. V lost 3 bases, J lost 0 bases, and 18 bases lay in between. Germline V gene data show CDR1 as SGDLS and CDR2 as YYNGEE. In DNA form, the CDR3 reads TGTGCCAGCAGCGGATACAGGGCAATGTTAGCTAACTATGGCTACACCTTC. As protein: CASSGYRAMLANYGYTF.

The rearrangement joins TRBV19 to TRBJ2-1; 11 bases are shared with TRBD2. The CDR3 is made up of 19 amino acids. Germline-derived CDR1 and CDR2 are LNHDA and SQIVND (reference sequence). The V and J ends lost 3 bases and 2 bases, in that order; junction bases with no gene match: 12. CDR3 coding DNA: TGTGCCAGTAGTATCTTACCGGGACTAGCGGAGAGAACCTACAATGAGCAGTTCTTC. Protein: CASSILPGLAERTYNEQFF.

This chain uses TRBV5-4 with TRBJ1-2, with D perhaps TRBD1 (5 bases). The V gene lost 2 bases and the J gene lost 0 bases, with 8 bases spanning the gap. CDR1 and CDR2 from the germline V gene are SGHNT and YYREEE (reference sequence). This CDR3 contains 14 residues. The DNA for the CDR3 is TGTGCCAGCAGCTTCGGGGACTCTAACTATGGCTACACCTTC. Protein sequence: CASSFGDSNYGYTF.

The CDR3 protein is CSVAQGYEQYF. The CDR3 DNA sequence: TGCAGCGTTGCACAGGGCTACGAGCAGTACTTC. The V and J genes are TRBV29-1 and TRBJ2-7, with a weak D call TRBD1 (6 bases). Germline CDR1 SQVTM, CDR2 ANQGSEA. This CDR3 spans 11 amino acids. Trimming took off 4 bases at V and 3 bases at J, with 7 bases between the two ends.